This record looks at one T cell receptor (beta chain) sequence and its context. CDR1 and CDR2 (germline): KGHSH, LQKENI. This CDR3 spans 15 amino acids. V gave up 3 bases and J gave up 3 bases; unmatched junction bases: 6. The data originate from a study of cytomegalovirus exposure and HLA in healthy donors. The PCR ran on 60 Vbeta and 13 Jbeta primers. Under the authors' procedure: Among the unique TCR beta chains that a later analysis counted, about 85 million in all, approximately 12 million were shared. Sequencing used immunoSEQ multiplex PCR; TCRdb keeps in-frame clones, though not all of them. V and J calls and clone size follow that table, whereas D and trimming were derived from the DNA. The sample lists around 140,000 clones, approximately 82% occurring once.

This sequence originates from a young man in good health and CMV-seropositive. The chain recombines TRBV18 with TRBJ2-7; 9 positions match TRBD2. Sequencing used PBMCs. The CDR3 region is CASSPPRAGGYEQYF. The CDR3, as DNA: TGTGCCAGCTCACCCCCCCGAGCGGGAGGCTACGAGCAGTACTTC. Supplemented by reference TRBV18 and TRBJ2-7, the full variable domain reads NAGVMQNPRHLVRRRGQEARLRCSPMKGHSHVYWYRQLPEEGLKFMVYLQKENIIDESGMPKERFSAEFPKEGPSILRIQQVVRGDSAAYFCASSPPRAGGYEQYFGPGTRLTVT.